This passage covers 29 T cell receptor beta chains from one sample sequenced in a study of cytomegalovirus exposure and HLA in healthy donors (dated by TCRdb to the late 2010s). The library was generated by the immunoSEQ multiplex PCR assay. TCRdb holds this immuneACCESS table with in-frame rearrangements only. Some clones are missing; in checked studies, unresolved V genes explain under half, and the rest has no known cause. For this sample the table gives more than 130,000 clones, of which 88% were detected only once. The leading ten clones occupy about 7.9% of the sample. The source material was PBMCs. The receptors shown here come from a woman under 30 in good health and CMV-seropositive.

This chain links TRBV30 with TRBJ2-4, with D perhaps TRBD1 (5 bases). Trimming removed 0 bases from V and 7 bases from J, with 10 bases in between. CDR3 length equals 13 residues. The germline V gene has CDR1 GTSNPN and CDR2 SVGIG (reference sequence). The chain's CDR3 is CAWSVRGANIQYF. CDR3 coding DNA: TGTGCCTGGAGTGTAAGGGGCGCCAACATTCAGTACTTC.

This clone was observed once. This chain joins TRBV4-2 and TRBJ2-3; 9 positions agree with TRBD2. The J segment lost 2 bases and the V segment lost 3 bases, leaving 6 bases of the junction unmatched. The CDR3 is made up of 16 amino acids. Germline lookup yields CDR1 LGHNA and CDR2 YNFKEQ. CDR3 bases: TGTGCCAGCAGCCATAGACTAGCGGTTACCACAGATACGCAGTATTTT. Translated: CASSHRLAVTTDTQYF.

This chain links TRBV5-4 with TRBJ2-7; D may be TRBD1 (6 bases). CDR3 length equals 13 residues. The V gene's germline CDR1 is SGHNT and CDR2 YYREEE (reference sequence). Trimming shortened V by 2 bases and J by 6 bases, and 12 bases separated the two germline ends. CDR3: CASSLSNRVEQYF. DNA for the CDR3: TGTGCCAGCAGCTTATCCAACAGGGTCGAGCAGTACTTC.

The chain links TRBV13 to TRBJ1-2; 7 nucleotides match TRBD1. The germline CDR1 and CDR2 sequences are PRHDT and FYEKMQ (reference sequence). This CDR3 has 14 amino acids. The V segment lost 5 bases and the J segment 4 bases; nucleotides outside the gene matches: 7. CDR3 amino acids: CASSRHQGGYGYTF. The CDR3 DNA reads TGTGCCAGCAGCCGACACCAGGGGGGCTATGGCTACACCTTC.

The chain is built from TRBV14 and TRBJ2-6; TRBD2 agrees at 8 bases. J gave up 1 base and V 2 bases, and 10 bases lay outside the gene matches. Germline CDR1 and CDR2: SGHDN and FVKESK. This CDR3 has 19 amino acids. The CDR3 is CASSQLSGGKMSGANVLTF. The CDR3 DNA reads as TGTGCCAGCAGCCAACTATCGGGGGGGAAGATGTCTGGGGCCAACGTCCTGACTTTC.

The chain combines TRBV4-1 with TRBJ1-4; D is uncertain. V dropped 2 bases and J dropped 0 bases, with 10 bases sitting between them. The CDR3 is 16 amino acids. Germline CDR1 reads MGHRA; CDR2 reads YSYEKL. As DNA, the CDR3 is TGCGCCAGCAGCCAAAGCGGAGCTGCAACTAATGAAAAACTGTTTTTT. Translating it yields CASSQSGAATNEKLFF.

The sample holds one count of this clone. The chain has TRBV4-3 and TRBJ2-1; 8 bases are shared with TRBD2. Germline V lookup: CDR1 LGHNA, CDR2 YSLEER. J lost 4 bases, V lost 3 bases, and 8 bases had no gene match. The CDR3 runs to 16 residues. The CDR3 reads CASSQVAGIYYNEQFF. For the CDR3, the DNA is TGCGCCAGCAGCCAGGTAGCGGGGATTTATTACAATGAGCAGTTCTTC.

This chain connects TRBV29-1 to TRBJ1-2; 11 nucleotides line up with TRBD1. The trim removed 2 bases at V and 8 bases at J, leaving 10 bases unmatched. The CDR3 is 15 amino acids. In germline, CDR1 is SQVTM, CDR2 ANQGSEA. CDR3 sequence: CSVEYGQGAMGGYTF. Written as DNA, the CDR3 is TGCAGCGTTGAATACGGACAGGGGGCGATGGGGGGCTACACCTTC. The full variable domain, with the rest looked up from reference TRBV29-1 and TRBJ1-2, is SAVISQKPSRDICQRGTSLTIQCQVDSQVTMMFWYRQQPGQSLTLIATANQGSEATYESGFVIDKFPISRPNLTFSTLTVSNMSPEDSSIYLCSVEYGQGAMGGYTFGSGTRLTVV.

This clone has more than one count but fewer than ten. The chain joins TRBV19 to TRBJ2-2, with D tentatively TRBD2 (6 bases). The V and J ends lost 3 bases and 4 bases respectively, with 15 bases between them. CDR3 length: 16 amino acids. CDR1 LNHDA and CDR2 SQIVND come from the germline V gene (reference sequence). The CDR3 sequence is CASSIALALRTGELFF. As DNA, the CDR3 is TGTGCCAGTAGTATCGCCCTAGCGTTACGCACCGGGGAGCTGTTTTTT.

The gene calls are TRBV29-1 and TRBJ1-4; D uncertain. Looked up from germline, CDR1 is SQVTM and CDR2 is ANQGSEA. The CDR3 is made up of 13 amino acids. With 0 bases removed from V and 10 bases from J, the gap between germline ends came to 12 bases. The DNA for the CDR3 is TGCAGCGTTGAAGAGGCCGGGGTTGGAAAACTGTTTTTT. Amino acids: CSVEEAGVGKLFF. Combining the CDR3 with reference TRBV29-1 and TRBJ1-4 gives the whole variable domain SAVISQKPSRDICQRGTSLTIQCQVDSQVTMMFWYRQQPGQSLTLIATANQGSEATYESGFVIDKFPISRPNLTFSTLTVSNMSPEDSSIYLCSVEEAGVGKLFFGSGTQLSVL.

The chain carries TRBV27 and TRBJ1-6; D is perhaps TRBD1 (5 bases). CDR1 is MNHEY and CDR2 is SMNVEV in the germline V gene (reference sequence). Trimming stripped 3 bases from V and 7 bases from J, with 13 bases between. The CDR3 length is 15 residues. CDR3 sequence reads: CASSFGGTGNSPLHF. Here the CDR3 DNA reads TGTGCCAGCAGTTTCGGGGGTACGGGAAATTCACCCCTCCACTTT.

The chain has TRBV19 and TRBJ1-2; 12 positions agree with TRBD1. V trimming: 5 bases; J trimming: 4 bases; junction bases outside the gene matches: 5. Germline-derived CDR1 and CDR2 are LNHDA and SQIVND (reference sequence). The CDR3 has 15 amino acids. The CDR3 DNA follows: TGTGCCAGTAGTGTCCGGGACAGGGGGCCCTATGGCTACACCTTC. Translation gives CASSVRDRGPYGYTF.

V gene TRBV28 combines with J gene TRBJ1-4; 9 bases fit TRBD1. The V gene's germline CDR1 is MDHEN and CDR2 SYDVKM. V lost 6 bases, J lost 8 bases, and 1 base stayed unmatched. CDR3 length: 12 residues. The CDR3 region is CASRTGGEKLFF. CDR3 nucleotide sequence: TGTGCCAGCAGGACAGGGGGGGAAAAACTGTTTTTT.

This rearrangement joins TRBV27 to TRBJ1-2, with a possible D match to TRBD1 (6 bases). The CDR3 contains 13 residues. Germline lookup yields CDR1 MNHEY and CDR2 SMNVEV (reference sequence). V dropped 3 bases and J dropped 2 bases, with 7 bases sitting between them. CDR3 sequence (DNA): TGTGCCAGCAGTTTGACAGGCAACTATGGCTACACCTTC. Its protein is CASSLTGNYGYTF.

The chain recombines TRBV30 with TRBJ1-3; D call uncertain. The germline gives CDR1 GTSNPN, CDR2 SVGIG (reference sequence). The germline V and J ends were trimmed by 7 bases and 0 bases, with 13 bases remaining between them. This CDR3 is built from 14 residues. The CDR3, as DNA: TGTGCCTCCCCCCTCGACAACTCTGGAAACACCATATATTTT. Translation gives CASPLDNSGNTIYF.

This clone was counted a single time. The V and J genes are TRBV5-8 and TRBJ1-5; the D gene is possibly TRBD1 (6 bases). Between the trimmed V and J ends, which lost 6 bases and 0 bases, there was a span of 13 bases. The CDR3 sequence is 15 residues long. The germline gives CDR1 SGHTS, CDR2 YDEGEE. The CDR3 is CASTRTDYSNQPQHF. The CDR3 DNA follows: TGTGCCAGCACCAGGACAGACTATAGCAATCAGCCCCAGCATTTT.

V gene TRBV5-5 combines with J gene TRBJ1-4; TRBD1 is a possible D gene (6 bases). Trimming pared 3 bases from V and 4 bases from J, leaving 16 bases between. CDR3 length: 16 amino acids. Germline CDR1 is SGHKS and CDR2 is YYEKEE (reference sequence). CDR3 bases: TGTGCCAGCAGCTATTGGACACGCAGGGGTAATGAAAAACTGTTTTTT. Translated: CASSYWTRRGNEKLFF.

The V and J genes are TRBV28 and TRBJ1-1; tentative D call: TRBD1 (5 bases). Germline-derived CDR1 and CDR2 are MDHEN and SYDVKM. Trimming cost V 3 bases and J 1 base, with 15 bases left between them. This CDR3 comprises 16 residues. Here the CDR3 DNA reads TGTGCCAGCAGTTTGAATTTGGGCAGGGAGAACACTGAAGCTTTCTTT. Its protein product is CASSLNLGRENTEAFF.

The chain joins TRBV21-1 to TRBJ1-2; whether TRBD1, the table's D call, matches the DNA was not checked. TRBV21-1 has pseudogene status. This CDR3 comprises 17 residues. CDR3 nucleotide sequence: TGTGCCAGCAGCAAAGTTCCGGGACAGGGTTTCTCAGGAGGCTACACCTTC. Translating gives CASSKVPGQGFSGGYTF.

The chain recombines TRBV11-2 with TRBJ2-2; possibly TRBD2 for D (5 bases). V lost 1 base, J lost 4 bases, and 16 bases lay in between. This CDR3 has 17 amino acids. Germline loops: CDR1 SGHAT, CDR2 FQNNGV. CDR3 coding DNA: TGTGCCAGCAGCTTAGGGGGTAGCGTACGAGGCACCGGGGAGCTGTTTTTT. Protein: CASSLGGSVRGTGELFF.

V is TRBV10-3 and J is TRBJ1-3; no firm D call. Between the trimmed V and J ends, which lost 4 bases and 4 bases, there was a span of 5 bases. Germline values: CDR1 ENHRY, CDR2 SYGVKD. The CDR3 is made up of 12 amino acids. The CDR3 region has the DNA TGTGCCATCAGTGGCAGGGGAAACACCATATATTTT. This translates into CAISGRGNTIYF.

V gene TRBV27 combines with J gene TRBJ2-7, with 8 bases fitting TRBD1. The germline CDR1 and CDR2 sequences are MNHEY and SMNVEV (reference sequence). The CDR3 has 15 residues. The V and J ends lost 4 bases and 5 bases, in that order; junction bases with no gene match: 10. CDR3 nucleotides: TGTGCCAGCAGTTCGGGCAGGGGGCGCGTCCACGAGCAGTACTTC. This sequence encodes CASSSGRGRVHEQYF.

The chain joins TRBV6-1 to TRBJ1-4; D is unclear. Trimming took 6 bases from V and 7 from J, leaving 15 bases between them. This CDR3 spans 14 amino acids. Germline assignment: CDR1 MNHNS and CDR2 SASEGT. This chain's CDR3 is CASSHPPASEKLFF. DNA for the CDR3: TGTGCCAGCAGCCATCCTCCCGCCAGTGAAAAACTGTTTTTT.

CDR3 region: CASGLVTGEGVKTEAFF. The CDR3, as DNA: TGTGCTAGTGGTTTGGTAACGGGGGAGGGGGTAAAAACTGAAGCTTTCTTT. The rearrangement joins TRBV12-5 to TRBJ1-1, with D perhaps matching TRBD1 (6 bases). V lost 0 bases, J lost 5 bases, and 19 bases lay in between. CDR1 LGHNT and CDR2 FRNRAP come from the germline V gene. CDR3 length equals 17 residues.

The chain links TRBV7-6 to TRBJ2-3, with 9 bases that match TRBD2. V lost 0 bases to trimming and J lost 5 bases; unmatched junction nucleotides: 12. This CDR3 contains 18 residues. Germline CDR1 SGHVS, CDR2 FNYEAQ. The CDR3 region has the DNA TGTGCCAGCAGCTTAGCCCTTAGCGGGGGTACATACGGAGATACGCAGTATTTT. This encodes CASSLALSGGTYGDTQYF.

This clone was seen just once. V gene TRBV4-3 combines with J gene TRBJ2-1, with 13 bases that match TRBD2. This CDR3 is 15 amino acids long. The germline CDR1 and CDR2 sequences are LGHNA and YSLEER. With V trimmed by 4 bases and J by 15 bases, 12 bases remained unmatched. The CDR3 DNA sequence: TGCGCCAGCAGCCTCCGACTAGCGGGGGGTAGAGGATTGTTCTTC. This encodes CASSLRLAGGRGLFF.

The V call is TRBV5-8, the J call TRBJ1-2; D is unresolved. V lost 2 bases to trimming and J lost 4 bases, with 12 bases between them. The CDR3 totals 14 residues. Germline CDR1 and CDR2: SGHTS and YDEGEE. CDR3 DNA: TGTGCCAGCAGCTTCAGTTGGCTAGTCTATGGCTACACCTTC. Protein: CASSFSWLVYGYTF.

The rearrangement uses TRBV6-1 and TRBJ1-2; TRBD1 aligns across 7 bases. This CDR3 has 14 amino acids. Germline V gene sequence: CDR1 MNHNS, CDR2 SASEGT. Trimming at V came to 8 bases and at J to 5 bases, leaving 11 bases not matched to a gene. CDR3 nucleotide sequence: TGTGCCAGCTCCCCTATTATACAGGGGTATGGCTACACCTTC. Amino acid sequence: CASSPIIQGYGYTF.

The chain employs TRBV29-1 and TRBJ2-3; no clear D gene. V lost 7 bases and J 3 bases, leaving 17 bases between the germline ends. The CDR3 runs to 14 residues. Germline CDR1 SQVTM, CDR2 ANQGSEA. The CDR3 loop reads CSANFGEGTDTQYF. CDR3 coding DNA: TGCAGCGCCAACTTCGGAGAAGGTACAGATACGCAGTATTTT.